The 8 T cell receptor beta chains below all came from one sample that was sequenced in a study of CD8 T cells in Susac syndrome. An amount of RNA that ranged from about 0.45 to 1 ug was reverse transcribed with random hexamers. Using its own MiXCR run on the immunoSEQ multiplex PCR reads, TCRdb lists one record per CDR3 protein. The repertoire holds 75,000 to 95,000 distinct CDR3 sequences, with approximately 96% as singletons. Sequences were obtained from CD8+ T cells from PBMCs. The receptor set was obtained from a human donor with Susac syndrome.

The V and J genes are TRBV28 and TRBJ1-2; 7 nucleotides align to TRBD1. The germline gives CDR1 MDHEN, CDR2 SYDVKM. With 8 bases clipped from V and 4 bases from J, the junction kept 4 bases outside the gene matches. The CDR3 spans 12 residues. CDR3 coding DNA: TGTGCCAGCCAGGGGGTGGGCTATGGCTACACCTTC. This gives the protein CASQGVGYGYTF.

The chain joins TRBV6-5 to TRBJ1-4, with 8 bases identical to TRBD1. CDR1 MNHEY and CDR2 SVGAGI come from the germline V gene. The CDR3 extends over 15 amino acids. V lost 2 bases to trimming and J lost 7 bases; unmatched junction nucleotides: 6. The CDR3 bases are TGTGCCAGCAGTTACGGACAGGGAGGCGTTGAAAAACTGTTTTTT. Translating gives CASSYGQGGVEKLFF.

This clonotype was found once. The chain carries TRBV18 and TRBJ2-2; no clear D gene. Looked up from germline, CDR1 is KGHSH and CDR2 is LQKENI. Trimming left V 3 bases short and J 4 bases short, with 12 bases between. The CDR3 is 15 residues long. This chain's CDR3 is CASSPADDATGELFF. Written as DNA, the CDR3 is TGTGCCAGCTCACCCGCCGACGATGCCACCGGGGAGCTGTTTTTT.

This chain uses TRBV5-1 with TRBJ2-5; D tentatively fits TRBD1 or TRBD2 (6 bases each). Germline CDR1 reads SGHRS; CDR2 reads YFSETQ. Trimming took 4 bases from V and 0 from J, leaving 16 bases between them. This CDR3 region has 16 residues. DNA of the CDR3: TGCGCCAGCAGCATTAGGGGGGCCGGGGACCAAGAGACCCAGTACTTC. Translation gives CASSIRGAGDQETQYF.

This chain connects TRBV11-1 to TRBJ2-3, with TRBD2 matching 8 bases. Germline CDR1 and CDR2: SGHAT and FQDESV (reference sequence). J lost 2 bases, V lost 5 bases, and 9 bases had no gene match. CDR3 length: 16 amino acids. CDR3 nucleotide sequence: TGTGCCAGCAGCCCCCGGGGCGGGGGGTTCACAGATACGCAGTATTTT. Amino acids: CASSPRGGGFTDTQYF.

J is TRBJ1-1 and V is TRBV4-3; D unclear. This CDR3 has 15 amino acids. V shed 4 bases and J shed 5 bases, with 17 bases lying between them. CDR1 LGHNA and CDR2 YSLEER come from the germline V gene. The CDR3 coding sequence is TGCGCCAGCAGCCCTACCATGTTGGAGAGAACTGAAGCTTTCTTT. Translation: CASSPTMLERTEAFF.

V gene TRBV7-9 combines with J gene TRBJ2-6; D not certain. The CDR3 consists of 17 residues. Trimming removed 5 bases at V and 0 bases at J, with 14 bases between. CDR1 and CDR2 from the germline V gene are SEHNR and FQNEAQ (reference sequence). The CDR3, as DNA: TGTGCCAGCAGCCACGGGCGTCTACTCTCTGGGGCCAACGTCCTGACTTTC. Translation: CASSHGRLLSGANVLTF.

The chain employs TRBV7-8 and TRBJ2-7; no clear D gene. The CDR3 length is 14 residues. The germline V gene has CDR1 SGHVS and CDR2 FQNEAQ. Trimming removed 5 bases from V and 7 bases from J, with 18 bases in between. The CDR3: CASSPSRVTDEQYF. In nucleotides, the CDR3 is TGTGCCAGCAGCCCCTCACGGGTTACGGATGAGCAGTACTTC.